This is a list of T cell receptor beta chains from one sample in a study of T cell responses to AZD1222 COVID-19 vaccine. Clones were read by immunoSEQ multiplex PCR, and TCRdb kept only the in-frame ones, dropping some. In total, the table holds about 140,000 clones. The sample consisted of peripheral blood. Receptors originate from an adult in good health. Each CDR3 is given with its conserved first and last residue. Each record gives: V gene, D gene, J gene, CDR3 DNA, CDR3 protein. A D gene is named only where the DNA matches it firmly.

V: TRBV4-1; D: TRBD1; J: TRBJ1-4; DNA: TGCGCCAGCAGCCTACTAGACAGGGTATGGACTAATGAAAAACTGTTTTTT; CDR3: CASSLLDRVWTNEKLFF
V: TRBV4-2; D: .; J: TRBJ1-3; DNA: TGTGCCAGCAGCCAAACAGGGTCCTCTGGAAACACCATATATTTT; CDR3: CASSQTGSSGNTIYF
V: TRBV6-2/TRBV6-3; D: .; J: TRBJ1-1; DNA: TGTGCCAGCAGTTACCTCCGGACACAGAACACTGAAGCTTTCTTT; CDR3: CASSYLRTQNTEAFF
V: TRBV5-6; D: TRBD2; J: TRBJ2-1; DNA: TGTGCCAGCAGCGAGTCCTTAGCGGGGGGTACCTACAATGAGCAGTTCTTC; CDR3: CASSESLAGGTYNEQFF
V: TRBV7-8; D: .; J: TRBJ2-4; DNA: TGTGCCAGCAGCTTAGAGGGGGGGGCGCGGGGCATTCAGTACTTC; CDR3: CASSLEGGARGIQYF
V: TRBV12-5; D: .; J: TRBJ2-7; DNA: TGTGCTAGTGCTTCCTACGAGCAGTACTTC; CDR3: CASASYEQYF
V: TRBV2; D: .; J: TRBJ1-1; DNA: TGTGCCTCGGCTCAACAGGGGAACACTGAAGCTTTCTTT; CDR3: CASAQQGNTEAFF
V: TRBV3-1/TRBV3-2; D: TRBD2; J: TRBJ2-1; DNA: TGTGCCAGCAGCCAAGATTACAGTATCGGGGGGGGCAAGAATGAGCAGTTCTTC; CDR3: CASSQDYSIGGGKNEQFF
V: TRBV5-6; D: .; J: TRBJ1-3; DNA: TGTGCCAGCAGCTTGGGAGGAAACACCATATATTTT; CDR3: CASSLGGNTIYF
V: TRBV11-1; D: .; J: TRBJ2-4; DNA: TGTGCCAGCAGCCCCGACGGGTACATTCAGTACTTC; CDR3: CASSPDGYIQYF
V: TRBV28; D: TRBD1; J: TRBJ1-5; DNA: TGTGCCAGCAGTTTATTGGGGATCGACAGGGACAATCAGCCCCAGCATTTT; CDR3: CASSLLGIDRDNQPQHF
V: TRBV19; D: .; J: TRBJ1-1; DNA: TGTGCCAGTAGTATAGGGACAGCCAACACTGAAGCTTTCTTT; CDR3: CASSIGTANTEAFF
V: TRBV7-2; D: .; J: TRBJ1-2; DNA: TGTGCCAGCAGCTTAGACAACCAAGGTGGCTACACCTTC; CDR3: CASSLDNQGGYTF
V: TRBV5-1; D: .; J: TRBJ2-3; DNA: TGCGCCAGCAGCACCGGCCGGGACGTACTACTCACAGATACGCAGTATTTT; CDR3: CASSTGRDVLLTDTQYF
V: TRBV18; D: .; J: TRBJ1-4; DNA: TGTGCCAGCTCAGCGGGGGTGAATGAAAAACTGTTTTTT; CDR3: CASSAGVNEKLFF
V: TRBV7-9; D: TRBD2; J: TRBJ2-1; DNA: TGTGCCAGCAGCTTAGGGCTAGCGGGGGGGCCTGCGTTCTTC; CDR3: CASSLGLAGGPAFF
V: TRBV18; D: .; J: TRBJ2-7; DNA: TGTGCCAGCTCACCGAAACAGATAGGCTACGAGCAGTACTTC; CDR3: CASSPKQIGYEQYF
V: TRBV20-1; D: .; J: TRBJ2-7; DNA: TGCAGTGCTATCCAGTGGAACGAGCAGTACTTC; CDR3: CSAIQWNEQYF
V: TRBV10-2; D: TRBD1; J: TRBJ1-1; DNA: TGCGCCAGCAGTGACCACAGGGGATTGGGCACTGAAGCTTTCTTT; CDR3: CASSDHRGLGTEAFF
V: TRBV18; D: TRBD1; J: TRBJ2-1; DNA: TGTGCCAGCTCACTCAGGACAGGGAACAATGAGCAGTTCTTC; CDR3: CASSLRTGNNEQFF
V: TRBV3-1/TRBV3-2; D: .; J: TRBJ1-3; DNA: TGTGCCAGCAGCCAAGACACAGCCCGAAACACCATATATTTT; CDR3: CASSQDTARNTIYF
V: TRBV6-2/TRBV6-3; D: TRBD2; J: TRBJ2-1; DNA: TGTGCCAGCAGCCCCGGGACTAGCTACAATGAGCAGTTCTTC; CDR3: CASSPGTSYNEQFF
V: TRBV3-1/TRBV3-2; D: .; J: TRBJ2-7; DNA: TGTGCCAGCAGCCAAGTGGGAGGGGGGCTCCGGTGTGGCAGGGGCCCCTACGAGCAGTACTTC; CDR3: CASSQVGGGLRCGRGPYEQYF
V: TRBV6-5; D: TRBD1; J: TRBJ1-2; DNA: TGTGCCAGCACTCCAGACAGGGGATCAAGCTATGGCTACACCTTC; CDR3: CASTPDRGSSYGYTF
V: TRBV3-1/TRBV3-2; D: TRBD1; J: TRBJ1-6; DNA: TGTGCCAGCAGCCAACCCAGGACAGGGGGGAATTCACCCCTCCACTTT; CDR3: CASSQPRTGGNSPLHF
V: TRBV28; D: .; J: TRBJ1-2; DNA: TGTGCCAGCAGTTCTTCACACAGGCCTGGGTATGGCTACACCTTC; CDR3: CASSSSHRPGYGYTF
V: TRBV9; D: .; J: TRBJ1-1; DNA: TGTGCCAGCAGCGTAGGAGCACAGGGAGGGACTGAAGCTTTCTTT; CDR3: CASSVGAQGGTEAFF
V: TRBV19; D: TRBD2; J: TRBJ2-7; DNA: TGTGCCAGTAGTGGGGGGACTAGCGGTTCCTACGAGCAGTACTTC; CDR3: CASSGGTSGSYEQYF
V: TRBV11-1; D: TRBD1; J: TRBJ2-1; DNA: TGTGCCAGCTGGGGACAGGGGGGTTACAATGAGCAGTTCTTC; CDR3: CASWGQGGYNEQFF
V: TRBV11-3; D: .; J: TRBJ1-1; DNA: TGTGCCAGCAGCTGGGCACCGAACACTGAAGCTTTCTTT; CDR3: CASSWAPNTEAFF
V: TRBV7-3; D: .; J: TRBJ2-3; DNA: TGTGCCAGCAGCTTAGGTGGCGGGGCGGGGGATACGCAGTATTTT; CDR3: CASSLGGGAGDTQYF
V: TRBV6-5; D: .; J: TRBJ1-6; DNA: TGTGCCAGCAGTTACACACAGCCTTATAATTCACCCCTCCACTTT; CDR3: CASSYTQPYNSPLHF
V: TRBV18; D: TRBD1; J: TRBJ1-4; DNA: TGTGCCAGCTCACCTCTAAGCTCAGGGGGGAATGAAAAACTGTTTTTT; CDR3: CASSPLSSGGNEKLFF
V: TRBV3-1/TRBV3-2; D: .; J: TRBJ2-3; DNA: TGTGCCAGCAGCCAAGAGGTGGGCCTAAAAGGGGATACGCAGTATTTT; CDR3: CASSQEVGLKGDTQYF
V: TRBV5-1; D: TRBD1; J: TRBJ1-2; DNA: TGCGCCAGCAGTGACCTGGGTACAGGGGGCAATGGCTACACCTTC; CDR3: CASSDLGTGGNGYTF
V: TRBV5-8; D: TRBD1; J: TRBJ1-6; DNA: TGTGCCAGCGGGACAGGGACGTCGGGGGATTCACCCCTCCACTTT; CDR3: CASGTGTSGDSPLHF
V: TRBV5-1; D: .; J: TRBJ1-6; DNA: TGCGCCAGCAGCCCGGCCCCAGGGGTATTAGGGGTCGGGTATAATTCACCCCTCCACTTT; CDR3: CASSPAPGVLGVGYNSPLHF
V: TRBV19; D: TRBD1; J: TRBJ1-2; DNA: TGTGCCAGTAGCCGGGACAGGGACAACTATGGCTACACCTTC; CDR3: CASSRDRDNYGYTF
V: TRBV5-1; D: .; J: TRBJ1-1; DNA: TGCGCCAGCAGCTTGTACAGGGCTGACACTGAAGCTTTCTTT; CDR3: CASSLYRADTEAFF
V: TRBV5-1; D: .; J: TRBJ2-1; DNA: TGCGCCAGCAGCCTGCGCCCCGGCGGGGTTTACAATGAGCAGTTCTTC; CDR3: CASSLRPGGVYNEQFF
V: TRBV25-1; D: .; J: TRBJ1-6; DNA: TGTGCCAGCAGTGGATGGGACAAGTACCTCCACTTT; CDR3: CASSGWDKYLHF
V: TRBV19; D: TRBD1; J: TRBJ2-1; DNA: TGTGCCAGTAGCATGGGACAGGGCCGGGGCAATGAGCAGTTCTTC; CDR3: CASSMGQGRGNEQFF
V: TRBV12-3/TRBV12-4; D: .; J: TRBJ2-1; DNA: TGTGCCAGCAGCCTTTTTCAGGGGAATGAGCAGTTCTTC; CDR3: CASSLFQGNEQFF
V: TRBV7-9; D: .; J: TRBJ2-1; DNA: TGTGCCAGCGCGACAGGAGGCAATGAGCAGTTCTTC; CDR3: CASATGGNEQFF
V: TRBV6-6; D: .; J: TRBJ1-1; DNA: TGTGCCAGCAGTTACTCGAAGGACAACGGGGGCACTGAAGCTTTCTTT; CDR3: CASSYSKDNGGTEAFF
V: TRBV3-1/TRBV3-2; D: TRBD2; J: TRBJ2-5; DNA: TGTGCCAGCAGCCTTAGACTAGCGGGGGGAGAGACCCAGTACTTC; CDR3: CASSLRLAGGETQYF
V: TRBV11-3; D: TRBD2; J: TRBJ2-2; DNA: TGTGCCAGCAGCTTCGATAGCGGGGCGACGAACACCGGGGAGCTGTTTTTT; CDR3: CASSFDSGATNTGELFF
V: TRBV19; D: TRBD1; J: TRBJ1-5; DNA: TGTGCCAGTAGAGACCAACCCACAGGGGGTAATCAGCCCCAGCATTTT; CDR3: CASRDQPTGGNQPQHF
V: TRBV30; D: .; J: TRBJ1-5; DNA: TGTGCCTGGACCAAGGGTGATAGGCAGCCCCAGCATTTT; CDR3: CAWTKGDRQPQHF
V: TRBV5-1; D: .; J: TRBJ2-5; DNA: TGCGCCAGCAGCGTCACCAGCCCGCGAGAGACCCAGTACTTC; CDR3: CASSVTSPRETQYF
V: TRBV5-4; D: .; J: TRBJ2-3; DNA: TGTGCCAGCAGCTCTGGACAGTACACAGATACGCAGTATTTT; CDR3: CASSSGQYTDTQYF
V: TRBV2; D: .; J: TRBJ2-1; DNA: TGTGCCAGCAGTCCGGGACACCAAAGGTACAATGAGCAGTTCTTC; CDR3: CASSPGHQRYNEQFF
V: TRBV7-9; D: TRBD1; J: TRBJ1-6; DNA: TGTGCCAGCAGCAGCAGACAGGGGTATAATTCACCCCTCCACTTT; CDR3: CASSSRQGYNSPLHF